The 13 T cell receptor beta chains given below trace back to one sample, sequenced in a study of shared clonotypes between healthy human individuals. CD45RO-negative CD8 cells positively selected for CCR7 made up the naive population, which excluded terminally differentiated effector memory CD45RA+ cells. The assay was immunoSEQ multiplex PCR, and TCRdb's table has in-frame clones only and misses some. The data show some 2 million clones, roughly 94% seen once. Sequenced input: naive CD8+ T cells sorted from blood. Receptor source: a man between 18 and 35 years old in good health.

This clone showed up just once. V and J are TRBV9 and TRBJ2-5; D gene unclear. Germline loops: CDR1 SGDLS, CDR2 YYNGEE. Between the trimmed V and J ends, which lost 0 bases and 3 bases, there was a span of 18 bases. The CDR3 has 17 amino acids. CDR3 loop: CASSVDGRHTEKETQYF. The CDR3 DNA reads as TGTGCCAGCAGCGTAGACGGCAGGCACACCGAAAAAGAGACCCAGTACTTC.

The chain couples TRBV7-2 to TRBJ2-7; D not certain. Trimming left V 5 bases short and J 4 bases short, with 12 bases between. The length of the CDR3 is 13 residues. Germline V gene lookup returns CDR1 SGHTA and CDR2 FQGNSA. This CDR3 is CASSLTAQYEQYF. The CDR3 DNA is TGTGCCAGCAGCCTGACCGCGCAGTACGAGCAGTACTTC. Combining the CDR3 with reference TRBV7-2 and TRBJ2-7 gives the whole variable domain GAGVSQSPSNKVTEKGKDVELRCDPISGHTALYWYRQSLGQGLEFLIYFQGNSAPDKSGLPSDRFSAERTGGSVSTLTIQRTQQEDSAVYLCASSLTAQYEQYFGPGTRLTVT.

A remark on this clone: In the same sample, other DNA sequences code for this CDR3. The gene calls are TRBV5-4 and TRBJ2-1; D is unclear. The CDR3 runs to 11 residues. Germline values: CDR1 SGHNT, CDR2 YYREEE (reference sequence). The ends were cut back, 2 bases at V and 6 bases at J, with 3 bases in the middle. CDR3 in DNA: TGTGCCAGCAGCTTTAGCAATGAGCAGTTCTTC. Residues: CASSFSNEQFF.

V is TRBV6-5 and J is TRBJ1-5, with D uncertain. The V end lost 6 bases, the J end lost 1 base, and 10 bases lay between the germline ends. The CDR3 has 14 amino acids. Germline V gene lookup returns CDR1 MNHEY and CDR2 SVGAGI. CDR3 sequence: CASSMDGSNQPQHF. CDR3 bases: TGTGCCAGCAGCATGGACGGAAGCAATCAGCCCCAGCATTTT.

CDR3 sequence reads: CSVGTGVRNEQYF. In DNA, the CDR3 is TGCAGCGTGGGGACAGGGGTGAGAAACGAGCAGTACTTC. V gene TRBV29-1 combines with J gene TRBJ2-7; 10 bases line up with TRBD1. The ends lost 6 bases at V and 5 bases at J; junction bases unmatched: 7. The length of the CDR3 is 13 residues. CDR1 and CDR2 from the germline V gene are SQVTM and ANQGSEA.

The chain recombines TRBV6-5 with TRBJ1-5, with a tentative D call TRBD1 (6 bases). Per germline, CDR1 MNHEY and CDR2 SVGAGI. Trimming removed 7 bases from V and 2 bases from J, with 9 bases in between. This CDR3 has 13 amino acids. The CDR3 bases are TGTGCCAGCACCCCAGGGGGCAATCAGCCCCAGCATTTT. It is translated as CASTPGGNQPQHF.

The rearrangement joins TRBV5-4 to TRBJ2-7; 10 bases map to TRBD2. Germline V CDR1 and CDR2: SGHNT, YYREEE (reference sequence). V lost 0 bases to trimming and J lost 5 bases; unmatched junction nucleotides: 8. The CDR3 runs 16 residues. In DNA, the CDR3 is TGTGCCAGCAGCTTGGGAGGAAGCGGGAGGGCCCACGAGCAGTACTTC. Translation: CASSLGGSGRAHEQYF.

J is TRBJ1-4 and V is TRBV28; 9 positions match TRBD1. Germline V gene lookup returns CDR1 MDHEN and CDR2 SYDVKM. V lost 0 bases, J lost 5 bases, and 1 base stayed unmatched. The CDR3 spans 15 residues. In DNA, the CDR3 is TGTGCCAGCAGTTTATGGGGGACAGGGAATGAAAAACTGTTTTTT. This translates into CASSLWGTGNEKLFF.

The rearrangement uses TRBV27 and TRBJ2-3, with TRBD2 matching 7 bases. Per the germline V gene, CDR1 is MNHEY and CDR2 is SMNVEV (reference sequence). After removal of 6 bases from V and 0 bases from J, the junction contained 9 bases not matched to a gene. The CDR3 covers 16 residues. For the CDR3, the DNA is TGTGCCAGCAGCCCCGCGACTAGCCTTAGCACAGATACGCAGTATTTT. Translated, it gives CASSPATSLSTDTQYF.

Concerning this clone itself: The sample has other DNA sequences that encode this CDR3 too. The chain couples TRBV10-3 to TRBJ2-7; 7 bases align to TRBD2. Germline CDR1 is ENHRY and CDR2 is SYGVKD. J lost 6 bases, V lost 4 bases, and 0 bases had no gene match. This CDR3 has 11 amino acids. The CDR3: CAISGGGEQYF. CDR3 bases: TGTGCCATCAGTGGGGGGGGCGAGCAGTACTTC.

CDR3 loop: CASSELQGGRTEAFF. CDR3 nucleotides: TGTGCCAGCAGTGAATTGCAAGGGGGGAGGACTGAAGCTTTCTTT. V usage is TRBV6-1 and J usage is TRBJ1-1; a weak D match, TRBD1 (6 bases). Germline V gene data show CDR1 as MNHNS and CDR2 as SASEGT. The CDR3 runs to 15 residues. Trimming cost V 2 bases and J 5 bases, with 15 bases left between them.

On this clone itself: Other DNA sequences in this sample translate to the same CDR3. V gene TRBV6-5 combines with J gene TRBJ2-1; TRBD1 might be the D (5 bases). The CDR3 is 14 amino acids. CDR1 is MNHEY and CDR2 is SVGAGI in the germline V gene. Trimming pared 2 bases from V and 4 bases from J, leaving 9 bases between. This chain's CDR3 is CASSYADSYNEQFF. The DNA for the CDR3 is TGTGCCAGCAGTTACGCAGACAGTTACAATGAGCAGTTCTTC.

The chain links TRBV4-2 to TRBJ1-6, with D maybe TRBD1 (5 bases). CDR1 and CDR2 (germline): LGHNA, YNFKEQ. V was shortened by 0 bases and J by 6 bases, with 9 bases between the two germline ends. The CDR3 is 15 residues long. In nucleotides, the CDR3 is TGTGCCAGCAGCCAAGAGGCAGGGAGTAATTCACCCCTCCACTTT. The encoded protein is CASSQEAGSNSPLHF.